This note documents a single T cell receptor beta chain sequence. The antigen this receptor binds is unknown. No base quality values were provided; no much bigger clone lies one nucleotide off. All donors were healthy Caucasians. The twin cohort consisted of three pairs of female monozygotic twins, all aged roughly 18 to 30 years. Peripheral blood mononuclear cells were used as the source from which RNA for TCR libraries was isolated. Receptor amplification or capture employed 5' RACE. Sequencing took place on an Illumina HiSeq 2000. A universal primer binding site was added through template switching, and the final cDNA carried a unique molecular identifier so that TCR cDNA molecules could be counted accurately. First-strand cDNA for TCR alpha and beta chains was synthesized from specific primers in the conserved constant-segment region. Each cDNA library was double barcoded, with a SMART-Mk sample barcode plus Illumina barcodes, to control for contamination. TruSeq adapter sequences, together with Illumina sample barcodes, were added in two successive PCR steps. The TCR alpha and beta cDNA libraries were sequenced on the Illumina HiSeq platform using custom primers. The authors processed their data as follows. MiGEC processed the raw reads to extract unique molecular identifiers, while MiXCR was used to determine the CDR3 positions. Recombination models were inferred per individual with the repgenHMM and IGoR tools using an EM algorithm. The tcR package in R was used for shared clonotype analysis, with sharing normalized by the product of cloneset sizes. Out-of-frame nonproductive sequences were analyzed to study raw recombination free of thymic and clonal selection effects. TCRdb reanalyzed the raw reads on its own, using fastp at Q25 for trimming and MiXCR for clone calling, and kept in-frame beta chains. Each CDR3 protein appears once, grouped with its most common genes and DNA. These V and J calls are TCRdb output, not the study's own analysis. This sample comprises hundreds of thousands of distinct CDR3 sequences, roughly 18% of them detected only once. Around 13% of the sample goes to the ten largest clones.

This specimen comes from a study of identical twins (dated by TCRdb to the mid-2010s). In terms of the full investigation: To test whether fetal clonotypes persist, this study deep-sequenced TCR alpha and beta repertoires from monozygotic twins, from unrelated adults of various ages, and from cord blood. To rule out contamination, the twin experiments were replicated at different times with different library preparation protocols. Paper-wide results and their limitations: Fewer insertions were carried by abundant cord blood beta clonotypes; a weaker similar trend was observed in young adult naive repertoires, while no such trend was observed in memory repertoires. Because the same donors could not be followed over many years, conclusions were based on cross-sectional statistical analysis. Compared with coincidental sharing between unrelated individuals, an excess of low generation-probability sequences was observed among out-of-frame TCR alpha sequences shared between twins. Excess twin sharing in beta out-of-frame sequences was weaker because fewer shared sequences lowered the signal-to-noise ratio. In monozygotic twins, out-of-frame TCR alpha sharing was systematically underestimated by recombination models, although the models agreed with sharing between unrelated individuals. Invariant T cells such as MAIT and iNKT could partly confound zero-insertion analyses, though diverse VJ usage argued against this for most clonotypes.

CDR1 and CDR2 were assigned from the germline V gene as LGHNA and YSLEER. Including cysteine and phenylalanine, the CDR3 has 18 amino acids. Only the CDR3 part of the read is kept: 54 bases, read in frame from the first base. Compared with germline, V lacks 0 bases and J lacks 10 bases; bases without a gene match: 15. These data also featured in a second study, about T cells expressing NK-cell markers. The second source states: Eight or nine donors provided sorted CD3+CD56+NKG2C+, CD3+CD56+NKG2C- and CD3+CD56-NKG2C+ T-cell subsets, whose TCR beta-chain repertoires were profiled. Among the eight sequenced donors, only one was HCMV-seronegative, while the other seven were HCMV-seropositive. In several experiments an anti-gammadeltaTCR antibody was added to restrict sorting to alphabetaTCR-expressing T cells. In a handful of donors, the dominant CD3+CD56+NKG2C+ clonotypes were among the top 10 CD8+ clonotypes and accounted for about 1.0-7.5% of CD8+ T cells. Those dominant clonotypes were again the most abundant among CD3+CD56-NKG2C+ cells in a handful of donors, at about 25-60.1%. Whether the expanded NKG2C-expressing T cell clones were specific for HCMV antigens was left unclear. The study sequenced eight donors, all healthy volunteers chosen at random: three men and five women. To determine HCMV serostatus, a commercial ELISA kit was used to detect HCMV-specific IgG in serum. For five or six donors, bulk peripheral blood T-cell repertoires were also sequenced from unsorted PBMC. Reads were demultiplexed and grouped by UMI with MIGEC, and clonotypes were assembled and quantified with MiTCR. To exclude erroneous sequences, only TCR cDNA sequences supported by at least two reads were retained. The tcR package was used for downstream repertoire analysis, and clonotypes were matched across fractions by CDR3 nucleotide sequence plus V segment. VDJmatch was used to annotate antigen specificity against VDJdb, with one amino acid substitution in CDR3 permitted.

The V gene is TRBV4-3 and the J gene is TRBJ2-1; 10 bases in the middle match TRBD2. The sample was PBMCs. The receptor's source is a woman aged 18-29 years in good health. The CDR3 protein is CASSQEARTSGPLWEQFF. The DNA sequence is given as TGCGCCAGCAGCCAAGAAGCCCGGACTAGCGGACCCCTCTGGGAGCAGTTCTTC.